Listed below are T cell receptor beta chains from one sample, sequenced in a study of blood T cell repertoires in COVID-19. The assay was immunoSEQ multiplex PCR, and TCRdb's table has in-frame clones only and misses some. The sample holds about 110,000 clones; 85% to 90% are singletons and the top ten take around 4.5%. Sequencing was done on a sample of peripheral blood. The receptor source for this set is a woman aged 45-65 years with acute or convalescent COVID-19. Each CDR3 is given with its conserved first and last residue. The order of the fields is clone size, D gene, V gene, J gene, CDR3 protein, CDR3 DNA. D genes are given only for firm matches. Not all rows give a size; the values are once, few, many and, for expanded clones, a class.

once	NA	TRBV14	TRBJ2-2	CASSPAPRGGGELFF	TGTGCCAGCAGCCCGGCCCCCAGGGGCGGCGGGGAGCTGTTTTTT
NA	NA	TRBV7-9	TRBJ1-5	CASSLGRSGSNQPQHF	TGTGCCAGCAGCTTAGGAAGGTCAGGTAGCAATCAGCCCCAGCATTTT
NA	NA	TRBV21-1	TRBJ2-7	CASSGRRHRDNHLNEQYF	TGTGCCAGCAGCGGGCGTAGACACAGGGACAACCATTTGAACGAGCAGTACTTC
once	NA	TRBV5-1	TRBJ2-1	CASSSRGTNEQFF	TGCGCCAGCAGCTCCCGGGGTACTAATGAGCAGTTCTTC
NA	NA	TRBV9	TRBJ2-2	CASSVTAANTGELFF	TGTGCCAGCAGCGTTACAGCTGCGAACACCGGGGAGCTGTTTTTT
NA	NA	TRBV28	TRBJ2-1	CASKVIQDSYNEQFF	TGTGCCAGCAAAGTTATCCAGGACAGCTACAATGAGCAGTTCTTC
once	NA	TRBV7-8	TRBJ1-2	CASSSRTAPYSSYGYTF	TGTGCCAGCAGCTCCCGGACAGCCCCCTACTCGAGCTATGGCTACACCTTC
NA	NA	TRBV9	TRBJ2-7	CASSVGSGQNYEQYF	TGTGCCAGCAGCGTAGGAAGCGGGCAGAACTACGAGCAGTACTTC
once	NA	TRBV4-2	TRBJ1-6	CASSQKGSGLAGSPLHF	TGTGCCAGCAGCCAAAAAGGCTCCGGCCTGGCCGGGTCACCCCTCCACTTT
NA	TRBD2	TRBV11-3	TRBJ2-2	CASSQFGGALDPGELFF	TGTGCCAGCAGTCAATTCGGGGGGGCTCTGGACCCCGGGGAGCTGTTTTTT
once	NA	TRBV5-4	TRBJ1-3	CASSPGTFGNTIYF	TGTGCCAGCAGCCCCGGGACATTCGGAAACACCATATATTTT
NA	NA	TRBV9	TRBJ2-2	CASSVAPTGNTGELFF	TGTGCCAGCAGCGTAGCCCCAACGGGGAACACCGGGGAGCTGTTTTTT
NA	NA	TRBV24-1	TRBJ2-1	CATSDYNSYNEQFF	TGTGCCACCAGTGATTATAACTCCTACAATGAGCAGTTCTTC
NA	NA	TRBV4-2	TRBJ2-1	CASSPGLRALIYDNEQFF	TGTGCCAGCAGCCCAGGGCTCAGGGCCCTAATATACGACAATGAGCAGTTCTTC
NA	TRBD1	TRBV2	TRBJ2-2	CASAPDRGVTGELFF	TGTGCCAGCGCCCCGGACAGGGGTGTCACCGGGGAGCTGTTTTTT
NA	NA	TRBV18	TRBJ2-7	CASSPDRSSYEQYF	TGTGCCAGCTCACCCGACAGAAGCTCCTACGAGCAGTACTTC
NA	TRBD1	TRBV19	TRBJ1-1	CASSTRTGTEAFF	TGTGCCAGTAGTACAAGGACAGGCACTGAAGCTTTCTTT
NA	NA	TRBV28	TRBJ1-3	CASSLQGNTIYF	TGTGCCAGCAGTTTACAGGGGAACACCATATATTTT
NA	NA	TRBV7-9	TRBJ2-7	CASSLGLVPSDEQYF	TGTGCCAGCAGCTTAGGGCTAGTTCCTTCCGACGAGCAGTACTTC
NA	NA	TRBV7-2	TRBJ2-7	CASSRRGASGSYEQYF	TGTGCCAGCAGTCGCCGGGGGGCTAGCGGCTCCTACGAGCAGTACTTC
NA	NA	TRBV5-4	TRBJ1-3	CASSTGPALSGNTIYF	TGTGCCAGCAGCACCGGTCCCGCCCTCTCTGGAAACACCATATATTTT
NA	NA	TRBV7-7	TRBJ1-4	CASSSRGVGTPEEKLFF	TGTGCTAGCAGCTCCCGGGGGGTCGGGACACCCGAAGAAAAACTGTTTTTT
NA	TRBD1	TRBV2	TRBJ2-1	CASSWTGGGNEQFF	TGTGCCAGCAGTTGGACAGGGGGTGGAAATGAGCAGTTCTTC
NA	NA	TRBV4-3	TRBJ2-7	CASSQVRNSYEQYF	TGCGCCAGCAGCCAAGTACGAAACAGCTACGAGCAGTACTTC
NA	TRBD2	TRBV7-8	TRBJ2-1	CASSLGRPGGPLNEQFF	TGTGCCAGCAGCTTGGGTCGGCCGGGAGGGCCCCTCAATGAGCAGTTCTTC
NA	NA	TRBV6-1	TRBJ1-2	CASSDWGGNGYTF	TGTGCCAGCAGTGATTGGGGGGGAAATGGCTACACCTTC
NA	NA	TRBV2	TRBJ1-1	CASRGPMNTEAFF	TGTGCCAGCAGGGGCCCCATGAACACTGAAGCTTTCTTT
NA	NA	TRBV6-5	TRBJ1-3	CASRQGHLSGNTIYF	TGTGCCAGCAGGCAAGGACACCTCTCTGGAAACACCATATATTTT
NA	NA	TRBV13	TRBJ2-1	CASSLDEGLPLF	TGTGCCAGCAGCTTAGATGAGGGCCTACCGCTCTTC
NA	TRBD1	TRBV4-3	TRBJ1-1	CASSPSDRGTEAFF	TGCGCCAGCAGCCCGTCTGACAGGGGGACTGAAGCTTTCTTT
NA	NA	TRBV5-6	TRBJ2-7	CASSFQGSYEQYF	TGTGCCAGCAGCTTCCAGGGTAGTTACGAGCAGTACTTC
NA	TRBD1	TRBV28	TRBJ1-5	CASSSTTGAWRPQHF	TGTGCCAGCAGTTCCACCACAGGGGCTTGGCGGCCCCAGCATTTT
NA	NA	TRBV7-2	TRBJ1-1	CASSLQGDTEAFF	TGTGCCAGCAGCCTACAGGGCGACACTGAAGCTTTCTTT
few	TRBD2	TRBV2	TRBJ2-3	CASSELAGGPDTQYF	TGTGCCAGCAGTGAACTAGCGGGAGGGCCAGATACGCAGTATTTT
NA	TRBD1	TRBV18	TRBJ1-4	CASSRNRGQGEKLFF	TGTGCCAGCTCACGAAACAGGGGGCAGGGTGAAAAACTGTTTTTT
NA	NA	TRBV28	TRBJ1-3	CASSLQSFSGNTIYF	TGTGCCAGCAGTTTACAGTCGTTCTCTGGAAACACCATATATTTT
NA	TRBD1	TRBV10-3	TRBJ1-2	CAISSTGEDGYTF	TGTGCCATCAGTTCGACAGGGGAGGATGGCTACACCTTC
NA	TRBD1	TRBV28	TRBJ2-2	CASSLGTGGSRELFF	TGTGCCAGCAGTTTGGGGACAGGGGGCTCCAGGGAGCTGTTTTTT
NA	TRBD1	TRBV6-5	TRBJ1-1	CASSPGQGPWTEAFF	TGTGCCAGCAGTCCGGGACAGGGGCCTTGGACTGAAGCTTTCTTT
NA	TRBD1	TRBV7-6	TRBJ2-1	CASSSPTRDRLNEQFF	TGTGCCAGCAGCTCACCAACAAGGGACAGACTTAATGAGCAGTTCTTC
NA	NA	TRBV19	TRBJ2-1	CASSTSEFSSYNEQFF	TGTGCCAGTAGTACCTCCGAGTTTAGCTCCTACAATGAGCAGTTCTTC
NA	NA	TRBV4-1	TRBJ2-7	CASSPSQGYEQYF	TGCGCCAGCAGCCCGTCACAGGGCTACGAGCAGTACTTC
NA	NA	TRBV24-1	TRBJ1-2	CATSDPTGSYTF	TGTGCCACCAGTGACCCCACAGGGAGCTACACCTTC